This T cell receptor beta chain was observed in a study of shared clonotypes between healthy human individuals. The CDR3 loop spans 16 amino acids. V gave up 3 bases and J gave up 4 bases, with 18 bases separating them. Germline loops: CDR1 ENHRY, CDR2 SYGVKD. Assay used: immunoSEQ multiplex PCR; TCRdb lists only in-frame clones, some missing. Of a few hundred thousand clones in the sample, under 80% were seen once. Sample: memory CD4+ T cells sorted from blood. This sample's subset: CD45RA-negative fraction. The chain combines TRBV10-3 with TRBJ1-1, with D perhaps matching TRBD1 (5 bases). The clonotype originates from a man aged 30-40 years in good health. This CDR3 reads CAISEVGVIGSTEAFF. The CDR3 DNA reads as TGTGCCATCAGTGAAGTAGGGGTTATAGGGTCCACTGAAGCTTTCTTT.